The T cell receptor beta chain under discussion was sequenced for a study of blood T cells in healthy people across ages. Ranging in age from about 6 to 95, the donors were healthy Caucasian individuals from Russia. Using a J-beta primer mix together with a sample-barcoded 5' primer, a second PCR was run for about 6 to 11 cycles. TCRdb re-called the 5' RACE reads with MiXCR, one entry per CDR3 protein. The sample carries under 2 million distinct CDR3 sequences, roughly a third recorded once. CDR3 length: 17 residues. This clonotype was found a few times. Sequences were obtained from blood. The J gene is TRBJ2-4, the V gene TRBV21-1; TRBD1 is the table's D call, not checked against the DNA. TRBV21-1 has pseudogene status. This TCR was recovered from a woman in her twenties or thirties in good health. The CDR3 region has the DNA TGTGCCTGCAGCGAAGACAGGGTGAGGGCGGCCAAAAACATTCAGTACTTC. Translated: CACSEDRVRAAKNIQYF.